These 8 T cell receptor beta chains share one sample of origin, sequenced in a study of T cell responses to AZD1222 COVID-19 vaccine. The table came from immunoSEQ multiplex PCR; TCRdb's copy has only in-frame clones and leaves some out. Of about 130,000 clones listed, roughly 93% are singletons. This specimen consisted of peripheral blood, obtained on day 0 of AZD1222 vaccination. These receptor sequences come from an adult in good health.

This clone has just one count. This sample also contains other DNA sequences that code for the same CDR3. The chain links TRBV6-5 to TRBJ1-5, with no clear D. The CDR3 has 13 amino acids. The germline V gene encodes CDR1 MNHEY and CDR2 SVGAGI. The germline V and J ends were trimmed by 6 bases and 0 bases, with 6 bases remaining between them. CDR3 sequence: CASRIDSNQPQHF. The CDR3 bases are TGTGCCAGCAGGATAGATAGCAATCAGCCCCAGCATTTT.

CDR3 DNA sequence: TGTGCCATCAGTGTTTCTAGCGGGAGGGGCTACAATGAGCAGTTCTTC. Its translation is CAISVSSGRGYNEQFF. This sequence joins TRBV10-3 and TRBJ2-1; 12 bases align to TRBD2. CDR1 and CDR2 (germline): ENHRY, SYGVKD. The CDR3 loop spans 16 amino acids. The trim removed 4 bases at V and 3 bases at J, leaving 4 bases unmatched.

The V and J genes are TRBV7-3 and TRBJ2-2, with D possibly being TRBD1 or TRBD2 (5 bases each). V was clipped by 2 bases and J by 6 bases, with 10 bases between them. Per germline, CDR1 SGHTA and CDR2 FQGTGA. The CDR3 length is 14 residues. The CDR3 coding sequence is TGTGCCAGCAGCTTATCGCCGGGGCCCGGGGAGCTGTTTTTT. This gives the protein CASSLSPGPGELFF.

The V gene is TRBV10-1, the J gene TRBJ2-7; TRBD2 aligns across 8 bases. CDR1 is WNHNN, CDR2 SYGVQD, per germline (reference sequence). The V gene end was trimmed by 9 bases and the J gene end by 4 bases; junction bases not matched to a gene: 23. The CDR3 consists of 18 residues. The CDR3 spells CARGMTLWHGTRGYEQYF. As DNA, the CDR3 is TGCGCCAGGGGAATGACCCTCTGGCACGGGACTAGGGGGTACGAGCAGTACTTC.

The gene calls are TRBV28 and TRBJ1-5; tentatively, D is TRBD1 (6 bases). The CDR3 is made up of 15 amino acids. V lost 5 bases and J lost 3, with 14 bases in between. The germline V gene has CDR1 MDHEN and CDR2 SYDVKM. CDR3 sequence: CASSPMDRYNQPQHF. CDR3 DNA: TGTGCCAGCAGTCCGATGGACAGATACAATCAGCCCCAGCATTTT.

The chain couples TRBV25-1 to TRBJ1-4, with a weak D call TRBD1 (6 bases). This CDR3 region has 18 residues. The V end lost 8 bases, the J end lost 3 bases, and 25 bases lay between the germline ends. Germline CDR1 is MGHDK and CDR2 is SYGVNS. The DNA for the CDR3 is TGTGCCAGCTCCCCGGGGGGCCTGTCTTTCCGGGCTAATGAAAAACTGTTTTTT. It encodes CASSPGGLSFRANEKLFF.

J is TRBJ2-6 and V is TRBV6-2 or TRBV6-3; D perhaps matches TRBD2 (5 bases). V shed 2 bases and J shed 0 bases, with 17 bases lying between them. The CDR3 has 19 amino acids. Looked up from germline, CDR1 is MNHEY and CDR2 is SVGEGT. The CDR3 is CASSYGPRVTHSGANVLTF. CDR3 in DNA: TGTGCCAGCAGTTACGGGCCGAGGGTAACTCACTCTGGGGCCAACGTCCTGACTTTC.

This sequence joins TRBV11-2 and TRBJ2-1; TRBD2 agrees at 9 bases. J gave up 4 bases and V 10 bases, and 5 bases lay outside the gene matches. The CDR3 consists of 13 residues. The germline V gene encodes CDR1 SGHAT and CDR2 FQNNGV. The CDR3, as DNA: TGTGCCACCTGGAGCGGGAGGTACAATGAGCAGTTCTTC. Translated: CATWSGRYNEQFF. Drawing the rest from reference TRBV11-2 and TRBJ2-1, the complete variable domain is EAGVAQSPRYKIIEKRQSVAFWCNPISGHATLYWYQQILGQGPKLLIQFQNNGVVDDSQLPKDRFSAERLKGVDSTLKIQPAKLEDSAVYLCATWSGRYNEQFFGPGTRLTVL.